A selection of T cell receptor beta chains follows, all from one sample in a study of blood T cell repertoires in COVID-19. The assay was immunoSEQ multiplex PCR, and TCRdb's table has in-frame clones only and misses some. This table has 130,000 to 150,000 clones, about nine tenths appearing once. Sample: peripheral blood. Every receptor here comes from an older man with acute or convalescent COVID-19. The CDR3 runs from the conserved cysteine through the conserved F or W. Fields, in order: J gene, D gene, clone size, V gene, CDR3 DNA, CDR3 protein. D genes are given only for firm matches. Size values are once, few and many counts, or a class for expanded clones, and some rows have none.

J gene: TRBJ1-6; D gene: TRBD1; clone size: .; V gene: TRBV7-9; CDR3 DNA: TGTGCCAGCAGGGACACAGGGGCGGGCTCACCCCTCCACTTT; CDR3 protein: CASRDTGAGSPLHF
J gene: TRBJ2-1; D gene: TRBD1; clone size: .; V gene: TRBV7-2; CDR3 DNA: TGTGCCAGCAGCCCCACCGGGACAGAATACAATGAGCAGTTCTTC; CDR3 protein: CASSPTGTEYNEQFF
J gene: TRBJ1-1; D gene: TRBD1; clone size: many; V gene: TRBV5-1; CDR3 DNA: TGCGCCAGCAGCCCGGACAGGGGGGGCACTGAAGCTTTCTTT; CDR3 protein: CASSPDRGGTEAFF
J gene: TRBJ2-5; D gene: .; clone size: .; V gene: TRBV7-9; CDR3 DNA: TGTGCCAGCAGCTTAGGTCTACTGGAGACCCAGTACTTC; CDR3 protein: CASSLGLLETQYF
J gene: TRBJ2-5; D gene: TRBD2; clone size: .; V gene: TRBV5-1; CDR3 DNA: TGCGCCAGCAGCCCCCGGACTAGCGGGCTACAAGAGACCCAGTACTTC; CDR3 protein: CASSPRTSGLQETQYF
J gene: TRBJ1-1; D gene: .; clone size: .; V gene: TRBV19; CDR3 DNA: TGTGCCAGTAGTATCGGGGGGTCGGGGGCCTTAGGATCGAACACTGAAGCTTTCTTT; CDR3 protein: CASSIGGSGALGSNTEAFF
J gene: TRBJ1-1; D gene: .; clone size: .; V gene: TRBV6-2/TRBV6-3; CDR3 DNA: TGTGCCAGCAGTTACTTCGGGGGGGACACTGAAGCTTTCTTT; CDR3 protein: CASSYFGGDTEAFF
J gene: TRBJ2-3; D gene: .; clone size: few; V gene: TRBV9; CDR3 DNA: TGTGCCAGCAGCGTAACAGGGAGAAGCACAGATACGCAGTATTTT; CDR3 protein: CASSVTGRSTDTQYF
J gene: TRBJ2-5; D gene: .; clone size: .; V gene: TRBV29-1; CDR3 DNA: TGCAGCGTTCGGACTCCCCAAGAGACCCAGTACTTC; CDR3 protein: CSVRTPQETQYF
J gene: TRBJ2-5; D gene: .; clone size: .; V gene: TRBV7-2; CDR3 DNA: TGTGCCAGCAGCTTAGGCACCAGAGAGACCCAGTACTTC; CDR3 protein: CASSLGTRETQYF
J gene: TRBJ1-5; D gene: TRBD1; clone size: .; V gene: TRBV6-2/TRBV6-3; CDR3 DNA: TGTGCCAGCAGTTCGACAGGGCCGGGCAATCAGCCCCAGCATTTT; CDR3 protein: CASSSTGPGNQPQHF
J gene: TRBJ2-3; D gene: .; clone size: .; V gene: TRBV7-2; CDR3 DNA: TGTGCCAGCAGCTTAGTTGGCGGGGTAGTGGTAGATACGCAGTATTTT; CDR3 protein: CASSLVGGVVVDTQYF
J gene: TRBJ1-1; D gene: TRBD1; clone size: .; V gene: TRBV10-3; CDR3 DNA: TGTGCCACCACAGGGGTCAGTCGGGACACTGAAGCTTTCTTT; CDR3 protein: CATTGVSRDTEAFF
J gene: TRBJ2-2; D gene: TRBD2; clone size: .; V gene: TRBV5-1; CDR3 DNA: TGCGCCAGCAGCTTGACTAGCGGGATGAACACCGGGGAGCTGTTTTTT; CDR3 protein: CASSLTSGMNTGELFF
J gene: TRBJ2-1; D gene: TRBD1; clone size: .; V gene: TRBV5-4; CDR3 DNA: TGTGCCAGCAGCTTGGGACAGGGGGACTACAATGAGCAGTTCTTC; CDR3 protein: CASSLGQGDYNEQFF
J gene: TRBJ2-3; D gene: TRBD2; clone size: .; V gene: TRBV19; CDR3 DNA: TGTGCCAGTAATCTAGCGGGGATCACAGATACGCAGTATTTT; CDR3 protein: CASNLAGITDTQYF
J gene: TRBJ2-2; D gene: TRBD1; clone size: .; V gene: TRBV19; CDR3 DNA: TGTGCCAGTAGTAAGGACAGGCACGGGGAGCTGTTTTTT; CDR3 protein: CASSKDRHGELFF
J gene: TRBJ1-1; D gene: .; clone size: .; V gene: TRBV5-6; CDR3 DNA: TGTGCCAGCAGCTGGAGACAGCCTAGAACTGAAGCTTTCTTT; CDR3 protein: CASSWRQPRTEAFF
J gene: TRBJ2-5; D gene: .; clone size: few; V gene: TRBV6-5; CDR3 DNA: TGTGCCAGCAGACCCGGGGGGCCGGGAGAGACCCAGTACTTC; CDR3 protein: CASRPGGPGETQYF
J gene: TRBJ1-1; D gene: TRBD1; clone size: .; V gene: TRBV3-1/TRBV3-2; CDR3 DNA: TGTGCCAGCAGCCTTGACAGGGCTGCTGAAGCTTTCTTT; CDR3 protein: CASSLDRAAEAFF
J gene: TRBJ1-2; D gene: .; clone size: .; V gene: TRBV3-1/TRBV3-2; CDR3 DNA: TGTGCCAGCAGCCTGGAGTGGGACTATGGCTACACCTTC; CDR3 protein: CASSLEWDYGYTF
J gene: TRBJ2-3; D gene: .; clone size: .; V gene: TRBV20-1; CDR3 DNA: TGCAGTGCCCTCGTGGACCAAACAGGGTATTTT; CDR3 protein: CSALVDQTGYF
J gene: TRBJ2-7; D gene: .; clone size: .; V gene: TRBV5-1; CDR3 DNA: TGCGCCAGCAGCCCAAGCGACGGCGTCTACGAGCAGTACTTC; CDR3 protein: CASSPSDGVYEQYF
J gene: TRBJ1-3; D gene: TRBD1; clone size: few; V gene: TRBV7-9; CDR3 DNA: TGTGCCAGCAGCCCTAGGGACAGCTCCTCTGGAAACACCATATATTTT; CDR3 protein: CASSPRDSSSGNTIYF
J gene: TRBJ2-7; D gene: TRBD1; clone size: once; V gene: TRBV5-1; CDR3 DNA: TGCGCCAGCAGCTTGGACACAGGGGGCTCCTACGAGCAGTACTTC; CDR3 protein: CASSLDTGGSYEQYF
J gene: TRBJ2-7; D gene: .; clone size: once; V gene: TRBV5-4; CDR3 DNA: TGTGCCAGCAGCTTGAATCCGGGAATTCCCTACGAGCAGTACTTC; CDR3 protein: CASSLNPGIPYEQYF
J gene: TRBJ2-5; D gene: TRBD1; clone size: .; V gene: TRBV19; CDR3 DNA: TGTGCCAGTAGTCTACAGGGGGCAGGGGAGACCCAGTACTTC; CDR3 protein: CASSLQGAGETQYF
J gene: TRBJ2-1; D gene: TRBD1; clone size: once; V gene: TRBV7-2; CDR3 DNA: TGTGCCAGCAGCCCCAATCACAGGGGGTACAATGAGCAGTTCTTC; CDR3 protein: CASSPNHRGYNEQFF
J gene: TRBJ2-1; D gene: TRBD2; clone size: .; V gene: TRBV3-1/TRBV3-2; CDR3 DNA: TGTGCCAGCAGCTCCACCGGGACTAGCGGCCCTATTACTGAGCAGTTCTTC; CDR3 protein: CASSSTGTSGPITEQFF
J gene: TRBJ2-7; D gene: TRBD1; clone size: .; V gene: TRBV10-2; CDR3 DNA: TGCGCCAGCAGTGGCCGGGACAGCTACGAGCAGTACTTC; CDR3 protein: CASSGRDSYEQYF
J gene: TRBJ1-6; D gene: .; clone size: once; V gene: TRBV24-1; CDR3 DNA: TGTGCCACCAGTGATTGCCGGGACTTACCATCGCATAATAATAATTCACCCCTCCACTTT; CDR3 protein: CATSDCRDLPSHNNNSPLHF
J gene: TRBJ2-1; D gene: .; clone size: .; V gene: TRBV7-2; CDR3 DNA: TGTGCCAGCAGCTTAGTTGGCGGGACTTCCTACAATGAGCAGTTCTTC; CDR3 protein: CASSLVGGTSYNEQFF
J gene: TRBJ2-6; D gene: TRBD1; clone size: .; V gene: TRBV11-1; CDR3 DNA: TGTGCCAGCAGTCGGGAGCCGGGACAGGGTACCGTCCTGACTTTC; CDR3 protein: CASSREPGQGTVLTF
J gene: TRBJ1-5; D gene: .; clone size: .; V gene: TRBV6-2/TRBV6-3; CDR3 DNA: TGTGCCAGCAGCCCTCATACGGGAACTCAGCCCCAGCATTTT; CDR3 protein: CASSPHTGTQPQHF
J gene: TRBJ2-2; D gene: TRBD2; clone size: .; V gene: TRBV4-2; CDR3 DNA: TGTGCCAGCAGCCATTGGACTAGCGGAAACACCGGGGAGCTGTTTTTT; CDR3 protein: CASSHWTSGNTGELFF
J gene: TRBJ2-5; D gene: .; clone size: .; V gene: TRBV19; CDR3 DNA: TGTGCCAGTAGTATTACAGGGACAGAGACCCAGTACTTC; CDR3 protein: CASSITGTETQYF
J gene: TRBJ1-2; D gene: TRBD1; clone size: .; V gene: TRBV7-9; CDR3 DNA: TGTGCCAGCAGCTCGCCCGGGACAGGAGGGCGAGCGGCCTTC; CDR3 protein: CASSSPGTGGRAAF
J gene: TRBJ2-1; D gene: .; clone size: .; V gene: TRBV7-8; CDR3 DNA: TGTGCCGGCAGCTTAGTAGGGGCTAAAGAGCAGTTCTTC; CDR3 protein: CAGSLVGAKEQFF
J gene: TRBJ2-2; D gene: .; clone size: once; V gene: TRBV6-5; CDR3 DNA: TGTGCCAGCAGCACAGGGCCCGGGGAGCTGTTTTTT; CDR3 protein: CASSTGPGELFF
J gene: TRBJ1-3; D gene: .; clone size: .; V gene: TRBV7-2; CDR3 DNA: TGTGCCAGCAGCCGCACAGGGTCTGGAAACACCATATATTTT; CDR3 protein: CASSRTGSGNTIYF
J gene: TRBJ2-2; D gene: .; clone size: .; V gene: TRBV7-3; CDR3 DNA: TGTGCCAGCAGCTATAGCGGCGGGGAGCTGTTTTTT; CDR3 protein: CASSYSGGELFF
J gene: TRBJ2-2; D gene: TRBD2; clone size: .; V gene: TRBV19; CDR3 DNA: TGTGCCAGTAGTATAGTGTCGCCTAGCGGGGTCGCCGGGGAGCTGTTTTTT; CDR3 protein: CASSIVSPSGVAGELFF